The present T cell receptor (beta chain) was sequenced within a study of blood T cell repertoires in COVID-19. Study-level background: Spain, Italy and the United States supplied samples that represented acute and convalescent COVID-19. T cells, B-cell-depleted T cells, or PBMCs supplied cDNA or gDNA.

The V gene end was trimmed by 4 bases and the J gene end by 5 bases; junction bases not matched to a gene: 7. This CDR3 is built from 14 residues. CDR1 is GTSNPN, CDR2 SVGIG, per germline (reference sequence). Per the study methods: Estimates of nucleated cell counts were drawn from the amplification of reference gene primers. Assay: immunoSEQ multiplex PCR; the TCRdb copy retains only in-frame clones and omits some. The DNA gave D and trimming, while V, J and clone size come from that table. The sample lists 150,000 or so clones; roughly four fifths were seen once. The chain joins TRBV30 to TRBJ2-2; 7 bases fit TRBD1. This TCR derives from a human donor with acute or convalescent COVID-19. The donor label of this sample is uncertain. Sequencing was carried out using peripheral blood. CDR3 sequence: CAWNKGQSTGELFF. In nucleotides, the CDR3 is TGTGCCTGGAATAAGGGACAGAGTACCGGGGAGCTGTTTTTT.